This TCR beta chain was found in a study of molecular identifiers for immune sequencing clone quantification. This clonotype came up many times. Previously published methods and listed TCR primers were used for the bulk TCR libraries. TCRdb ran MiXCR on the PCR reads and lists one entry per CDR3 protein. The sample carries about 640,000 distinct CDR3 sequences, approximately 20% recorded once. The authors gated naive CD8 T cells as CD8+CD4-CCR7+CD45RA+ for sorting. This CDR3 is built from 15 residues. Trimming pared 0 bases from V and 5 bases from J, leaving 14 bases between. Germline CDR1 and CDR2: MNHEY and SMNVEV (reference sequence).

This rearrangement joins TRBV27 to TRBJ2-7; maybe TRBD2 (7 bases). The TCR was taken from a human donor in good health. Some libraries in this study had Jurkat cell RNA spiked in. Sample: naive CD8+ T cells from blood, with Jurkat cell RNA spiked in. The subset here: FACS-sorted CD8+CD4-CCR7+CD45RA+ naive T cells. The DNA for the CDR3 is TGTGCCAGCAGTTTATCAGGGCGGCGGGGGCACGAGCAGTACTTC. It yields the protein CASSLSGRRGHEQYF.